Shown below are 25 T cell receptor beta chains from a single sample sequenced in a study of blood T cell repertoires in COVID-19. Profiled with immunoSEQ multiplex PCR; TCRdb holds only in-frame clones, not every one. The profile shows some 150,000 clones, around nine tenths of them singletons. The specimen sequenced was peripheral blood. These receptor sequences come from a man between 18 and 35 years old with active or convalescent COVID-19.

In its sample, this clone was seen once. The chain is built from TRBV5-5 and TRBJ1-5; D perhaps matches TRBD1 (5 bases). The CDR3 totals 14 residues. CDR1 SGHKS and CDR2 YYEKEE come from the germline V gene (reference sequence). The V end lost 1 base, the J end lost 7 bases, and 12 bases lay between the germline ends. The CDR3 DNA is TGTGCCAGCAGCTTGTTAGGGCGGGGGCAGCCCCAGCATTTT. Its translation is CASSLLGRGQPQHF.

The chain uses TRBV29-1 and TRBJ1-1; D perhaps matches TRBD1 (5 bases). The CDR3 loop spans 12 amino acids. CDR1 SQVTM and CDR2 ANQGSEA come from the germline V gene. The ends were cut back, 2 bases at V and 7 bases at J, with 11 bases in the middle. CDR3 sequence reads: CSVEKGINEAFF. The DNA of the CDR3 is TGCAGCGTTGAAAAGGGGATCAATGAAGCTTTCTTT.

The chain has TRBV28 and TRBJ1-1; D is unresolved. V gave up 5 bases and J gave up 1 base, with 11 bases separating them. Germline CDR1 and CDR2: MDHEN and SYDVKM. This CDR3 has 14 residues. CDR3 protein: CASSHHGENTEAFF. CDR3 bases: TGTGCCAGCAGTCACCACGGGGAGAACACTGAAGCTTTCTTT.

This chain connects TRBV10-3 to TRBJ1-6, with no clear D. CDR3 size: 13 residues. CDR1 is ENHRY and CDR2 is SYGVKD in the germline V gene. The ends were cut back, 2 bases at V and 8 bases at J, with 7 bases in the middle. The chain's CDR3 is CAISEAGDSPLHF. DNA of the CDR3: TGTGCCATCAGTGAGGCAGGTGATTCACCCCTCCACTTT.

The rearrangement uses TRBV6-5 and TRBJ1-6; weak D call: TRBD1 (6 bases). Germline lookup yields CDR1 MNHEY and CDR2 SVGAGI. Trimming pared 10 bases from V and 0 bases from J, leaving 13 bases between. The CDR3 is 15 amino acids. The CDR3: CATQDRSSYNSPLHF. DNA of the CDR3: TGTGCCACACAAGACAGGAGCTCCTATAATTCACCCCTCCACTTT.

The chain has TRBV5-4 and TRBJ1-1; D remains ambiguous. The CDR3 runs 13 residues. Germline V CDR1 and CDR2: SGHNT, YYREEE (reference sequence). Trimming stripped 1 base from V and 1 base from J, with 5 bases between. The CDR3 sequence: CASSLTGNTEAFF. In nucleotides, the CDR3 is TGTGCCAGCAGCTTGACGGGGAACACTGAAGCTTTCTTT.

The rearrangement uses TRBV7-8 and TRBJ2-3; D is perhaps TRBD1 (6 bases). The germline V gene encodes CDR1 SGHVS and CDR2 FQNEAQ. Trimming removed 1 base at V and 1 base at J, with 15 bases between. This CDR3 spans 17 amino acids. CDR3 DNA sequence: TGTGCCAGCAGCTTAGAGCGAGTCAGGACAGGCACAGATACGCAGTATTTT. It is translated as CASSLERVRTGTDTQYF.

The chain has TRBV20-1 and TRBJ2-5; possibly TRBD1 for D (5 bases). The germline CDR1 and CDR2 sequences are DFQATT and SNEGSKA (reference sequence). V lost 3 bases to trimming and J lost 2 bases, with 19 bases between them. This CDR3 spans 16 amino acids. This chain's CDR3 is CSASRARVYLQETQYF. The CDR3 DNA sequence: TGCAGTGCTAGTCGGGCCAGGGTATACCTTCAAGAGACCCAGTACTTC.

The chain uses TRBV5-1 and TRBJ2-5; the match to TRBD1 covers 10 bases. The CDR3 sequence is 15 residues long. Germline-derived CDR1 and CDR2 are SGHRS and YFSETQ. J gave up 3 bases and V 1 base, and 3 bases lay outside the gene matches. The CDR3 DNA reads TGCGCCAGCAGCTTGCAGACAGGGGGCGAAGAGACCCAGTACTTC. This codes for CASSLQTGGEETQYF.

The rearrangement uses TRBV18 and TRBJ2-5, with D possibly matching TRBD1 (6 bases). Germline V gene data show CDR1 as KGHSH and CDR2 as LQKENI. The CDR3 spans 16 residues. Deletions cut 1 base from V and 2 bases from J, with 14 bases between. CDR3 in amino acids: CASSPLGQKTQETQYF. CDR3 nucleotide sequence: TGTGCCAGCTCACCACTGGGACAAAAGACTCAAGAGACCCAGTACTTC.

The chain employs TRBV9 and TRBJ1-4; D is perhaps TRBD1 (6 bases). Trimming took off 4 bases at V and 2 bases at J, with 15 bases between the two ends. In germline, CDR1 is SGDLS, CDR2 YYNGEE. The CDR3 is 16 amino acids. The DNA for the CDR3 is TGTGCCAGCAGCCCCCAGCCAGGGGCGACTAATGAAAAACTGTTTTTT. Encoded protein: CASSPQPGATNEKLFF.

This clone was seen at least ten times. The chain has TRBV10-1 and TRBJ1-1, with D possibly being TRBD1 (6 bases). This CDR3 has 14 residues. CDR1 is WNHNN and CDR2 is SYGVQD in the germline V gene (reference sequence). The V end lost 7 bases, the J end lost 2 bases, and 14 bases lay between the germline ends. The CDR3 reads CASTHGRGNTEAFF. CDR3 DNA: TGCGCCAGCACCCACGGCAGGGGTAACACTGAAGCTTTCTTT.

The chain recombines TRBV21-1 with TRBJ1-2. TRBV21-1 is assigned pseudogene status. CDR3 size: 14 residues. Written as DNA, the CDR3 is TGTGCCAGCAGCAAAAGAGGTCTGAACTATGGCTACACCTTC. Translation gives CASSKRGLNYGYTF.

The chain has TRBV19 and TRBJ2-7; 11 bases fit TRBD2. After removal of 5 bases from V and 3 bases from J, the junction contained 3 bases not matched to a gene. Germline CDR1 LNHDA, CDR2 SQIVND (reference sequence). The CDR3 runs to 14 residues. CDR3 bases: TGTGCCAGTAGTGAACTAGCGGGAGACTACGAGCAGTACTTC. Protein: CASSELAGDYEQYF.

This clone has only a few counts. J is TRBJ1-3 and V is TRBV28; 9 bases match TRBD1. J lost 4 bases, V lost 3 bases, and 4 bases had no gene match. The CDR3 is made up of 15 amino acids. Germline CDR1 reads MDHEN; CDR2 reads SYDVKM. CDR3 sequence (DNA): TGTGCCAGCAGTTTGTCTGGACAGGGGGGAAACACCATATATTTT. It yields the protein CASSLSGQGGNTIYF. The whole variable domain, filled in from reference TRBV28 and TRBJ1-3, reads DVKVTQSSRYLVKRTGEKVFLECVQDMDHENMFWYRQDPGLGLRLIYFSYDVKMKEKGDIPEGYSVSREKKERFSLILESASTNQTSMYLCASSLSGQGGNTIYFGEGSWLTVV.

The CDR3 DNA follows: TGTGCCAGCAGTTTTAGCGGGAGGGCCTCCTACGAGCAGTACTTC. Protein: CASSFSGRASYEQYF. The genes are TRBV28 and TRBJ2-7; 11 bases align to TRBD2. The CDR3 spans 15 residues. V trimming: 3 bases; J trimming: 0 bases; junction bases outside the gene matches: 1. CDR1 is MDHEN and CDR2 is SYDVKM in the germline V gene. The entire variable domain, with the rest obtained from reference TRBV28 and TRBJ2-7, is as follows: DVKVTQSSRYLVKRTGEKVFLECVQDMDHENMFWYRQDPGLGLRLIYFSYDVKMKEKGDIPEGYSVSREKKERFSLILESASTNQTSMYLCASSFSGRASYEQYFGPGTRLTVT.

V and J are TRBV11-2 and TRBJ2-5; possible D gene TRBD1, 6 bases. CDR1 is SGHAT and CDR2 is FQNNGV in the germline V gene. Trimming took off 0 bases at V and 5 bases at J, with 16 bases between the two ends. CDR3 length equals 16 residues. The CDR3 DNA reads TGTGCCAGCAGCTTAGATTCCAGGGGCCGAGGGGAGACCCAGTACTTC. The encoded protein is CASSLDSRGRGETQYF.

The chain combines TRBV11-2 with TRBJ2-3; 8 positions agree with TRBD2. CDR1 SGHAT and CDR2 FQNNGV come from the germline V gene. The CDR3 is 16 residues long. The V and J ends lost 1 base and 2 bases, in that order; junction bases with no gene match: 5. The CDR3 here is CASSLGRGDVTDTQYF. The CDR3 region has the DNA TGTGCCAGCAGCTTAGGGCGGGGGGATGTCACAGATACGCAGTATTTT.

V usage is TRBV21-1 and J usage is TRBJ2-3; the table's D call TRBD1 went unverified against the DNA. TRBV21-1 is tagged as a pseudogene. CDR3 length equals 15 residues. CDR3: CASSNLTPHRDTQYF. The DNA for the CDR3 is TGTGCCAGCAGCAACCTGACACCCCATCGGGATACGCAGTATTTT.

This clone was recorded a few times. The J gene is TRBJ1-2, the V gene TRBV2; the D gene is possibly TRBD1 (6 bases). Deletions cut 5 bases from V and 3 bases from J, with 16 bases between. In germline, CDR1 is SNHLY, CDR2 FYNNEI. This CDR3 has 15 residues. CDR3 sequence (DNA): TGTGCCAGCAGTCCCCAACAGGGACCTTACTATGGCTACACCTTC. The encoded protein is CASSPQQGPYYGYTF. Full variable domain (missing parts from reference TRBV2 and TRBJ1-2): EPEVTQTPSHQVTQMGQEVILRCVPISNHLYFYWYRQILGQKVEFLVSFYNNEISEKSEIFDDQFSVERPDGSNFTLKIRSTKLEDSAMYFCASSPQQGPYYGYTFGSGTRLTVV.

This clone has a handful of counts. The chain is built from TRBV12-3 or TRBV12-4 and TRBJ2-6, with D possibly matching TRBD1 (5 bases). The CDR3 spans 13 residues. Trimming pared 3 bases from V and 14 bases from J, leaving 14 bases between. CDR3 loop: CASSFRQPDILTF. CDR3 DNA sequence: TGTGCCAGCAGTTTTCGACAGCCCGACATCCTGACTTTC.

This chain uses TRBV6-6 with TRBJ2-1; TRBD1 aligns across 9 bases. The CDR3 is 13 amino acids. Per the germline V gene, CDR1 is MNHNY and CDR2 is SVGAGI (reference sequence). V lost 6 bases and J lost 8; bases outside the gene matches: 5. The CDR3 coding sequence is TGTGCCAGCAGCCCGACAGGGGGATATGAGCAGTTCTTC. It translates to CASSPTGGYEQFF.

The sample holds a few counts of this clone. The chain is built from TRBV29-1 and TRBJ1-5; D is undetermined. The CDR3 is made up of 14 amino acids. The germline V gene encodes CDR1 SQVTM and CDR2 ANQGSEA. V lost 5 bases and J 3 bases, leaving 14 bases between the germline ends. CDR3 coding DNA: TGCAGCGTTTCCACCGGACTGCACAATCAGCCCCAGCATTTT. Encoded protein: CSVSTGLHNQPQHF.

This clone has only a few counts. The chain employs TRBV9 and TRBJ1-1; tentatively, D is TRBD1 (6 bases). This CDR3 has 13 residues. From germline, CDR1 is SGDLS and CDR2 YYNGEE. Trimming stripped 1 base from V and 8 bases from J, with 12 bases between. In DNA, the CDR3 is TGTGCCAGCAGCGTAAGAAGGGGGACGGAAGCTTTCTTT. Amino acid sequence: CASSVRRGTEAFF.

The chain recombines TRBV6-5 with TRBJ2-1; 12 positions match TRBD1. The CDR3 length is 15 residues. Germline CDR1 is MNHEY and CDR2 is SVGAGI. V trimming: 10 bases; J trimming: 9 bases; junction bases outside the gene matches: 13. The CDR3 region is CATSTRDRGLREQFF. CDR3 sequence (DNA): TGTGCCACCTCTACCCGGGACAGGGGGCTCCGTGAGCAGTTCTTC.